One sample yielded the 30 T cell receptor beta chains listed below, sequenced in a study of early T cells in non-severe SARS-CoV-2 infection. From the 5' RACE reads, TCRdb called clonotypes with MiXCR, one entry per CDR3 protein. This table holds about 56,000 distinct CDR3 sequences, over 9.5% found once. The material sequenced was whole blood. Every receptor here comes from an adult who was a healthcare worker with PCR-confirmed SARS-CoV-2 infection or an uninfected control (not recorded which).

In this sample, this clonotype turned up many times. The V call is TRBV5-1, the J call TRBJ2-7; D perhaps matches TRBD2 (6 bases). The CDR3 is 15 amino acids. The V gene lost 5 bases and the J gene lost 0 bases, with 15 bases spanning the gap. In germline, CDR1 is SGHRS, CDR2 YFSETQ. The CDR3 loop reads CASRGGTVFSYEQYF. The CDR3 DNA follows: TGCGCCAGCAGAGGAGGGACCGTATTCTCCTACGAGCAGTACTTC.

This clonotype was observed a handful of times. The rearrangement joins TRBV20-1 to TRBJ2-1; D is ambiguous. Per germline, CDR1 DFQATT and CDR2 SNEGSKA (reference sequence). CDR3 length equals 14 residues. Trimming shortened V by 8 bases and J by 1 base, and 15 bases separated the two germline ends. DNA for the CDR3: TGCAGTCTCGATCCTGAGCTTTCCTACAATGAGCAGTTCTTC. Its protein is CSLDPELSYNEQFF.

This clonotype was seen a handful of times. The rearrangement links TRBV12-3 or TRBV12-4 to TRBJ2-7; D is possibly TRBD1 (5 bases). V dropped 3 bases and J dropped 6 bases, with 12 bases sitting between them. The CDR3 length is 13 residues. The CDR3, as DNA: TGTGCCAGCAGTTTGGGGCAGTCCCGCGAGCAGTACTTC. It encodes CASSLGQSREQYF.

This clonotype has a count of ten or more. The chain links TRBV20-1 to TRBJ1-4, with D unresolved. There are 12 residues in the CDR3. V lost 4 bases to trimming and J lost 4 bases, with 7 bases between them. Germline V CDR1 and CDR2: DFQATT, SNEGSKA (reference sequence). CDR3 sequence (DNA): TGCAGTGCTACTTTAGTTAATGAAAAACTGTTTTTT. It specifies CSATLVNEKLFF.

This clonotype was counted between two and nine times. This chain joins TRBV9 and TRBJ2-1; 9 nucleotides match TRBD2. The CDR3 contains 13 residues. Per germline, CDR1 SGDLS and CDR2 YYNGEE. The trim removed 7 bases at V and 8 bases at J, leaving 7 bases unmatched. CDR3 nucleotide sequence: TGTGCCAGCGGACTAGCGATCGTGGATGAGCAGTTCTTC. Protein: CASGLAIVDEQFF.

Points on this clonotype: Since a much larger clone is just one base distant, this may be a read error. The V gene is TRBV7-2, the J gene TRBJ2-1, with D hard to call. The CDR3 has 12 amino acids. In germline, CDR1 is SGHTA, CDR2 FQGNSA. Here the CDR3 reads CVSSPTYNEQFF. The CDR3 coding sequence is TGTGTCAGCAGCCCGACCTACAATGAGCAGTTCTTC. Full variable domain (remainder filled in from reference TRBV7-2 and TRBJ2-1): GAGVSQSPSNKVTEKGKDVELRCDPISGHTALYWYRQSLGQGLEFLIYFQGNSAPDKSGLPSDRFSAERTGGSVSTLTIQRTQQEDSAVYLCVSSPTYNEQFFGPGTRLTVL.

This clonotype was counted only a few times. This chain links TRBV2 with TRBJ1-3; D is perhaps TRBD1 (6 bases). V lost 7 bases and J 2 bases, leaving 12 bases between the germline ends. Germline lookup yields CDR1 SNHLY and CDR2 FYNNEI. The CDR3 contains 14 residues. Here the CDR3 reads CASKEEGAGNTIYF. The CDR3 DNA follows: TGTGCCAGCAAGGAGGAGGGGGCTGGAAACACCATATATTTT. The whole variable domain, filled in from reference TRBV2 and TRBJ1-3, reads EPEVTQTPSHQVTQMGQEVILRCVPISNHLYFYWYRQILGQKVEFLVSFYNNEISEKSEIFDDQFSVERPDGSNFTLKIRSTKLEDSAMYFCASKEEGAGNTIYFGEGSWLTVV.

Ten or more counts support this clonotype. The chain joins TRBV29-1 to TRBJ2-2; D is ambiguous. The CDR3 runs to 13 residues. Germline lookup yields CDR1 SQVTM and CDR2 ANQGSEA. Between the trimmed V and J ends, which lost 4 bases and 1 base, there was a span of 7 bases. Here the CDR3 reads CSVGQQNTGELFF. The CDR3 DNA sequence: TGCAGCGTTGGCCAGCAGAACACCGGGGAGCTGTTTTTT.

This clonotype was observed a handful of times. The rearrangement uses TRBV7-2 and TRBJ2-5; 8 positions agree with TRBD2. V trimming: 6 bases; J trimming: 5 bases; junction bases outside the gene matches: 5. CDR1 SGHTA and CDR2 FQGNSA come from the germline V gene. The CDR3 is 13 residues long. CDR3 DNA sequence: TGTGCCAGCAGAAAAGCGGGGGTGGAGACCCAGTACTTC. Its translation: CASRKAGVETQYF.

In its sample, this clonotype was seen many times. The chain uses TRBV5-1 and TRBJ2-5; either TRBD1 or TRBD2 may supply D (5 bases each). This CDR3 spans 14 amino acids. Deletions cut 1 base from V and 3 bases from J, with 10 bases between. Per the germline V gene, CDR1 is SGHRS and CDR2 is YFSETQ. CDR3 coding DNA: TGCGCCAGCAGCTTGTCGGGACCAGAAGAGACCCAGTACTTC. Protein sequence: CASSLSGPEETQYF.

The genes are TRBV6-1 and TRBJ1-5, with D perhaps TRBD1 (5 bases). This CDR3 has 13 amino acids. Germline assignment: CDR1 MNHNS and CDR2 SASEGT. Trimming left V 5 bases short and J 5 bases short, with 10 bases between. The CDR3 spells CASSQGRDQPQHF. In DNA, the CDR3 is TGTGCCAGCAGTCAGGGTCGGGATCAGCCCCAGCATTTT.

A few counts support this clonotype. The chain recombines TRBV12-3 or TRBV12-4 with TRBJ2-1; 9 bases line up with TRBD2. With 0 bases clipped from V and 6 bases from J, the junction kept 6 bases outside the gene matches. This CDR3 has 16 residues. CDR3 loop: CASSLARREGINEQFF. For the CDR3, the DNA is TGTGCCAGCAGTTTAGCGCGGCGGGAGGGGATCAATGAGCAGTTCTTC.

This clonotype was recorded at least ten times. The chain links TRBV12-3 or TRBV12-4 to TRBJ2-3; 14 bases align to TRBD2. V shed 8 bases, J shed 6 bases, and the junction held 4 bases outside the gene matches. This CDR3 is built from 14 residues. In nucleotides, the CDR3 is TGTGCCAGCGGGACTAGCGGGGGAGGGGATACGCAGTATTTT. Its protein product is CASGTSGGGDTQYF.

This clonotype was counted at least ten times. This sequence joins TRBV7-3 and TRBJ2-6; D unresolved. Per germline, CDR1 SGHTA and CDR2 FQGTGA. V was clipped by 2 bases and J by 1 base, with 9 bases between them. This CDR3 is built from 16 residues. CDR3 bases: TGTGCCAGCAGCTTATCATCTGCGTCTGGGGCCAACGTCCTGACTTTC. Its translation: CASSLSSASGANVLTF. The full variable domain, rest sourced from reference TRBV7-3 and TRBJ2-6, is GAGVSQTPSNKVTEKGKYVELRCDPISGHTALYWYRQSLGQGPEFLIYFQGTGAADDSGLPNDRFFAVRPEGSVSTLKIQRTERGDSAVYLCASSLSSASGANVLTFGAGSRLTVL.

This clonotype was counted ten times or more. V usage is TRBV6-6 and J usage is TRBJ2-7, with D possibly TRBD2 on 6 matching bases. The germline V gene has CDR1 MNHNY and CDR2 SVGAGI (reference sequence). The CDR3 has 16 amino acids. V was shortened by 2 bases and J by 2 bases, with 16 bases between the two germline ends. This chain's CDR3 is CASSYSGPNLAYEQYF. CDR3 coding DNA: TGTGCCAGCAGTTACAGCGGGCCGAACCTTGCCTACGAGCAGTACTTC.

The rearrangement links TRBV7-3 to TRBJ2-5, with D maybe TRBD1 (5 bases). Germline V gene sequence: CDR1 SGHTA, CDR2 FQGTGA. The CDR3 runs 13 residues. Trimming cost V 5 bases and J 5 bases, with 12 bases left between them. The CDR3: CASSTGSEETQYF. The DNA for the CDR3 is TGTGCCAGCAGCACAGGTTCTGAGGAGACCCAGTACTTC.

The gene calls are TRBV12-3 or TRBV12-4 and TRBJ1-2; possible D gene TRBD1, 6 bases. This CDR3 is built from 13 residues. V was pared by 3 bases and J by 4 bases, with 9 bases between. CDR3 loop: CASSFQGSYGYTF. CDR3 DNA: TGTGCCAGCAGTTTTCAGGGGAGCTATGGCTACACCTTC.

This clonotype was observed a handful of times. This rearrangement joins TRBV13 to TRBJ2-3, with D perhaps matching TRBD1 or TRBD2 (5 bases each). CDR3 length equals 16 residues. Germline CDR1 is PRHDT and CDR2 is FYEKMQ (reference sequence). The V and J ends lost 5 bases and 2 bases respectively, with 17 bases between them. CDR3 in DNA: TGTGCCAGCAGCCGCTCCCCAACTGGGACCACAGATACGCAGTATTTT. Translation gives CASSRSPTGTTDTQYF. Looking up the rest from reference TRBV13 and TRBJ2-3 gives the full variable domain: AAGVIQSPRHLIKEKRETATLKCYPIPRHDTVYWYQQGPGQDPQFLISFYEKMQSDKGSIPDRFSAQQFSDYHSELNMSSLELGDSALYFCASSRSPTGTTDTQYFGPGTRLTVL.

The chain combines TRBV3-1 with TRBJ1-1; TRBD1 aligns across 9 bases. With V trimmed by 8 bases and J by 0 bases, 1 base remained unmatched. This CDR3 is 13 amino acids long. Germline V gene data show CDR1 as LGHDT and CDR2 as YNNKEL (reference sequence). CDR3 region: CASGTGMNTEAFF. The CDR3 nucleotides are TGTGCCAGCGGGACAGGGATGAACACTGAAGCTTTCTTT.

This clonotype has ten or more counts. The rearrangement links TRBV6-6 to TRBJ2-1; D ambiguous. Germline lookup yields CDR1 MNHNY and CDR2 SVGAGI (reference sequence). Deletions cut 5 bases from V and 1 base from J, with 12 bases between. The CDR3 totals 15 residues. CDR3 region: CASSTSSPSYNEQFF. DNA of the CDR3: TGTGCCAGCAGTACCTCCAGCCCATCCTACAATGAGCAGTTCTTC.

This rearrangement joins TRBV5-6 to TRBJ2-1, with a weak D call TRBD2 (6 bases). Germline V gives CDR1 SGHDT, CDR2 YYEEEE. V was trimmed by 5 bases and J by 3 bases, leaving 12 bases between them. The CDR3 runs 14 residues. The CDR3 sequence is CASSRPGGYNEQFF. CDR3 DNA sequence: TGTGCCAGCAGTAGGCCCGGGGGCTACAATGAGCAGTTCTTC.

This clonotype was seen a few times. The genes are TRBV20-1 and TRBJ1-2; the D gene is possibly TRBD1 (5 bases). Germline-derived CDR1 and CDR2 are DFQATT and SNEGSKA (reference sequence). The length of the CDR3 is 14 residues. The ends were cut back, 2 bases at V and 4 bases at J, with 14 bases in the middle. CDR3 loop: CSARKTAASYGYTF. CDR3 nucleotide sequence: TGCAGTGCTAGAAAGACAGCAGCATCCTATGGCTACACCTTC.

This clonotype was observed a handful of times. The chain couples TRBV6-5 to TRBJ2-1; the D is unclear. The CDR3 runs to 14 residues. Between the trimmed V and J ends, which lost 4 bases and 0 bases, there was a span of 7 bases. The germline CDR1 and CDR2 sequences are MNHEY and SVGAGI. The CDR3, as DNA: TGTGCCAGCAGTTCGGAAGACTCCTACAATGAGCAGTTCTTC. Its protein is CASSSEDSYNEQFF.

The gene calls are TRBV5-6 and TRBJ1-2; D uncertain. The CDR3 extends over 14 amino acids. Germline values: CDR1 SGHDT, CDR2 YYEEEE. V lost 2 bases and J 2 bases, leaving 10 bases between the germline ends. CDR3 nucleotide sequence: TGTGCCAGCAGCTTTTTGGGTGTGAACTATGGCTACACCTTC. Its translation is CASSFLGVNYGYTF.

In its sample, this clonotype was seen a few times. This chain links TRBV7-9 with TRBJ2-5; 8 bases are a match to TRBD2. Germline loops: CDR1 SEHNR, CDR2 FQNEAQ (reference sequence). J gave up 1 base and V 4 bases, and 8 bases lay outside the gene matches. The CDR3 is 16 amino acids. Here the CDR3 DNA reads TGTGCCAGCAGCTACGGAATAGCGGGATTCCAAGAGACCCAGTACTTC. Its translation is CASSYGIAGFQETQYF.

The V gene is TRBV11-2, the J gene TRBJ2-5; 10 bases map to TRBD2. Germline V gene sequence: CDR1 SGHAT, CDR2 FQNNGV. Losses at the gene ends were 1 base for V and 3 bases for J; bases not matched to a gene: 8. This CDR3 is built from 17 residues. The CDR3 reads CASSLVLAGVGEETQYF. The CDR3 nucleotides read TGTGCCAGCAGCTTAGTTCTAGCGGGGGTAGGGGAAGAGACCCAGTACTTC.

This clonotype was recorded at least ten times. The chain couples TRBV18 to TRBJ2-3; the D gene is possibly TRBD2 (5 bases). The CDR3 consists of 16 residues. Germline V lookup: CDR1 KGHSH, CDR2 LQKENI. The V end lost 5 bases, the J end lost 2 bases, and 17 bases lay between the germline ends. The CDR3 coding sequence is TGTGCCAGCTCAACTATAGCGTTATCGACCACAGATACGCAGTATTTT. This codes for CASSTIALSTTDTQYF.

The chain has TRBV2 and TRBJ2-5, with TRBD2 matching 10 bases. This CDR3 has 14 residues. Germline V lookup: CDR1 SNHLY, CDR2 FYNNEI. Trimming took 4 bases from V and 4 from J; bases not matched to a gene: 3. The CDR3, as DNA: TGTGCCAGCAGTGGGACTAGCGGTCGAGAGACCCAGTACTTC. Its translation is CASSGTSGRETQYF.

As to this clonotype: A much more abundant neighbour one base away suggests this may be a read error. The rearrangement links TRBV27 to TRBJ2-7; 8 bases match TRBD1. The germline CDR1 and CDR2 sequences are MNHEY and SMNVEV (reference sequence). This CDR3 comprises 15 residues. DNA for the CDR3: TGTGCCAGCAGTGTCACAGGGGGTGTTTCCTGCGAGCAGTACTTC. Amino acids: CASSVTGGVSCEQYF.

The chain joins TRBV3-1 to TRBJ2-7, with D tentatively TRBD1 (6 bases). The CDR3 loop spans 13 amino acids. Trimming took off 9 bases at V and 3 bases at J, with 15 bases between the two ends. Germline assignment: CDR1 LGHDT and CDR2 YNNKEL (reference sequence). The CDR3 DNA follows: TGTGCCAGTCAGGGAACAGGGTTCTACGAGCAGTACTTC. Translating it yields CASQGTGFYEQYF.